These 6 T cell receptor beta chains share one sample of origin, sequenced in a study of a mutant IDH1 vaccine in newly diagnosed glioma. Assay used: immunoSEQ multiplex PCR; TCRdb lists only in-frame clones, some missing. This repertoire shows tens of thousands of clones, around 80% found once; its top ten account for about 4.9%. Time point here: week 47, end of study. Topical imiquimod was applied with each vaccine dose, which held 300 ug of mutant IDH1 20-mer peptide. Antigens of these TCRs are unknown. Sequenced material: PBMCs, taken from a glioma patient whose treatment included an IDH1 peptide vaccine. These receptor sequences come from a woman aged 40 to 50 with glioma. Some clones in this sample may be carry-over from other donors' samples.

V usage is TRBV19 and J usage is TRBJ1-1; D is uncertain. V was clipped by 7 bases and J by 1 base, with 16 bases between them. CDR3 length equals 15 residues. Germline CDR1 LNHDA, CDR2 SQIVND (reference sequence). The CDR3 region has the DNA TGTGCCAGTATCCTCTCTAGGGCCCCGAACACTGAAGCTTTCTTT. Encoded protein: CASILSRAPNTEAFF.

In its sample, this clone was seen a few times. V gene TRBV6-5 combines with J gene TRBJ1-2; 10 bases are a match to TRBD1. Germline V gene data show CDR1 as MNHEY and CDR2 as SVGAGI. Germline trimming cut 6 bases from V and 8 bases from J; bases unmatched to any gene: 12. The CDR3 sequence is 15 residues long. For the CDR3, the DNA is TGTGCCAGCAGGAAGAGTGACAGGGGGCTCCAGGGCTACACCTTC. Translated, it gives CASRKSDRGLQGYTF.

In DNA form, the CDR3 reads TGTGCCAGCAGCTTGAAGTTCGGACAGTTAAATAGCAATCAGCCCCAGCATTTT. Its protein product is CASSLKFGQLNSNQPQHF. This chain links TRBV5-5 with TRBJ1-5; weak D call: TRBD1 (6 bases). Trimming stripped 1 base from V and 0 bases from J, with 17 bases between. The CDR3 runs 18 residues. Germline V lookup: CDR1 SGHKS, CDR2 YYEKEE (reference sequence).

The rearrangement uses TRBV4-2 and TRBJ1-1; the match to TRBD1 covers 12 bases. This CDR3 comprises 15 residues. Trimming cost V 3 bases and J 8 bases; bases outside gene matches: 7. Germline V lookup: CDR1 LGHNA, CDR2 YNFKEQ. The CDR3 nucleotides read TGTGCCAGCAGCCATAAGGGACAGGGGGCTGGGGAAGCTTTCTTT. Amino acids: CASSHKGQGAGEAFF.

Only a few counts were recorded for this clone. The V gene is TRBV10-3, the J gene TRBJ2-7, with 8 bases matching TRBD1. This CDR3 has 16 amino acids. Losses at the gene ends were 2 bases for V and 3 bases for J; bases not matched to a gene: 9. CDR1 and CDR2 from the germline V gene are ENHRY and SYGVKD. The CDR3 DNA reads TGTGCCATCAGTGAGCCCGGACAGGGAATGGGCTACGAGCAGTACTTC. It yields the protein CAISEPGQGMGYEQYF.

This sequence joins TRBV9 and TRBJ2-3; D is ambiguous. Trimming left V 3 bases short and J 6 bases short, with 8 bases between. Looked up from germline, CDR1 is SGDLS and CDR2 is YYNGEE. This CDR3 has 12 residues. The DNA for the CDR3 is TGTGCCAGCAGCGGACTTCCGGATACGCAGTATTTT. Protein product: CASSGLPDTQYF.